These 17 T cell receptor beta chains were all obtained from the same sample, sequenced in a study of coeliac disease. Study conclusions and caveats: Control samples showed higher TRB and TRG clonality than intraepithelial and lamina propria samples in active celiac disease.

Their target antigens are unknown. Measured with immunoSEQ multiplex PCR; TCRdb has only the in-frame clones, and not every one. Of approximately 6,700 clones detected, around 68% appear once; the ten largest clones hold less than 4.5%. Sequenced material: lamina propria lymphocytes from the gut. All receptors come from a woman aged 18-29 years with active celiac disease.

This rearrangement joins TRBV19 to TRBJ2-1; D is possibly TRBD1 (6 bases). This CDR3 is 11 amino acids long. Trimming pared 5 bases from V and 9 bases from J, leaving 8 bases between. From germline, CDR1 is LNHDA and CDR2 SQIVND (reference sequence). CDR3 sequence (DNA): TGTGCCAGTAGTCAGACAGGTGAGCAGTTCTTC. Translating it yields CASSQTGEQFF.

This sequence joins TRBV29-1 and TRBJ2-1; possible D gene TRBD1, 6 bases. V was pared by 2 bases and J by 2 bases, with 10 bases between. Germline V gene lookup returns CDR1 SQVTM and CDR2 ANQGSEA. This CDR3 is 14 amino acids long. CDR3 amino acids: CSVERGSAYNEQFF. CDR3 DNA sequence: TGCAGCGTTGAAAGGGGGAGCGCCTACAATGAGCAGTTCTTC.

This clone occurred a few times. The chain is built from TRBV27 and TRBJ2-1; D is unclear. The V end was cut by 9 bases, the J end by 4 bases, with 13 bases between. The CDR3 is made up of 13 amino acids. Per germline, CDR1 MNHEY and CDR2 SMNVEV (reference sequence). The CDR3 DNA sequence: TGTGCCAGTAGACTCTCTAGGTACAATGAGCAGTTCTTC. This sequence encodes CASRLSRYNEQFF.

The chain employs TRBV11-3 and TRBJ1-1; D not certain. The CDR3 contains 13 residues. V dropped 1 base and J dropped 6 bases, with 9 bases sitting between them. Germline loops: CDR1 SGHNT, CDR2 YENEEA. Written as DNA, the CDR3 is TGTGCCAGCAGCTTAGTAGGTGGAGCTGAAGCTTTCTTT. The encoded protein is CASSLVGGAEAFF.

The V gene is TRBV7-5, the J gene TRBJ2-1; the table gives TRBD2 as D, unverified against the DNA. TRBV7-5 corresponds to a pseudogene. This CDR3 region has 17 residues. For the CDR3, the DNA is TGTGTCAGAAGCTTGGGCCTGAGCGGGAGCTCCTACAATGAGCAGTTCTTC. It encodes CVRSLGLSGSSYNEQFF.

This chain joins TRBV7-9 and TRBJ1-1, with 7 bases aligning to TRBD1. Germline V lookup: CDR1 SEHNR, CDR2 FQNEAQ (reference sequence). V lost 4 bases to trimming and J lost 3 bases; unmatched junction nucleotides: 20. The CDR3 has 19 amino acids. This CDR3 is CASSWRGTVLFGLHTEAFF. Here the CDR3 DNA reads TGTGCCAGCAGCTGGAGGGGGACAGTCTTATTTGGACTCCACACTGAAGCTTTCTTT. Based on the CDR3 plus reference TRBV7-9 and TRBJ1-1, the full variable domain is DTGVSQNPRHKITKRGQNVTFRCDPISEHNRLYWYRQTLGQGPEFLTYFQNEAQLEKSRLLSDRFSAERPKGSFSTLEIQRTEQGDSAMYLCASSWRGTVLFGLHTEAFFGQGTRLTVV.

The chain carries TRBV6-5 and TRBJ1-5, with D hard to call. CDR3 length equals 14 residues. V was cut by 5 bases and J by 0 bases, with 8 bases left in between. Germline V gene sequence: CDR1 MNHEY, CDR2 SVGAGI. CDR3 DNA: TGTGCCAGCAGTCGGGGTTCTAGCAATCAGCCCCAGCATTTT. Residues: CASSRGSSNQPQHF.

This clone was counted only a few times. DNA for the CDR3: TGTGCCAGCAGTTTATCAATCCCGGACAGGGGTAGTTTAGGTCAGCCCCAGCATTTT. This codes for CASSLSIPDRGSLGQPQHF. The J gene is TRBJ1-5, the V gene TRBV27, with TRBD1 matching over 9 bases. V lost 0 bases to trimming and J lost 6 bases; unmatched junction nucleotides: 15. The CDR3 is 19 residues long. Germline V lookup: CDR1 MNHEY, CDR2 SMNVEV (reference sequence).

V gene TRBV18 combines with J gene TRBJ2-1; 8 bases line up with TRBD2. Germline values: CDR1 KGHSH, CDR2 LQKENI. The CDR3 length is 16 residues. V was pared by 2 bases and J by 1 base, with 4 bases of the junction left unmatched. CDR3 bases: TGTGCCAGCTCACCAACGGGAGGGCCGTCCTACAATGAGCAGTTCTTC. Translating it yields CASSPTGGPSYNEQFF.

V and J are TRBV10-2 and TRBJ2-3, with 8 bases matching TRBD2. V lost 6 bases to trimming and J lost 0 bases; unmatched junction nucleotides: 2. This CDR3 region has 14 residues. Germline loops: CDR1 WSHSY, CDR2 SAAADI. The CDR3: CASRLAASTDTQYF. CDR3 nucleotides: TGCGCCAGCAGACTAGCGGCTAGCACAGATACGCAGTATTTT.

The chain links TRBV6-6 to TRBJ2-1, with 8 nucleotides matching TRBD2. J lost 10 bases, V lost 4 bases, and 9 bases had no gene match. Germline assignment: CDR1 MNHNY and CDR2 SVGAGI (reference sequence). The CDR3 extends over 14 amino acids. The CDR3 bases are TGTGCCAGCAGTTCCGGCGGGGGGCAGGCAGAGCAGTTCTTC. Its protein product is CASSSGGGQAEQFF.

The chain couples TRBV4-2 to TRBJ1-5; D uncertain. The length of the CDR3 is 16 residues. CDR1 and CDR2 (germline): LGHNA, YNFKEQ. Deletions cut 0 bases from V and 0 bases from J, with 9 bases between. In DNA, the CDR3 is TGTGCCAGCAGCCAAGATCCCGGTTATAGCAATCAGCCCCAGCATTTT. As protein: CASSQDPGYSNQPQHF.

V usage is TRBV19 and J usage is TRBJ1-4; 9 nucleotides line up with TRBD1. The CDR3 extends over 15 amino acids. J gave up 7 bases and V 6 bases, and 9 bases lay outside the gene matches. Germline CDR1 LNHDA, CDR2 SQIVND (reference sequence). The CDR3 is CASSTTRQGVEKLFF. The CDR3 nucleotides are TGTGCCAGTAGCACAACCCGACAGGGGGTTGAAAAACTGTTTTTT.

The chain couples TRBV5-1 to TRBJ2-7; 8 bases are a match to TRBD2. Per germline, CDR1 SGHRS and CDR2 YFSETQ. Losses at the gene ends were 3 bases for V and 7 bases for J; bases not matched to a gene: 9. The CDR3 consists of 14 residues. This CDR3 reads CASSSQTGGSEQYF. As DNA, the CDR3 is TGCGCCAGCAGCTCCCAAACGGGAGGGTCTGAGCAGTACTTC.

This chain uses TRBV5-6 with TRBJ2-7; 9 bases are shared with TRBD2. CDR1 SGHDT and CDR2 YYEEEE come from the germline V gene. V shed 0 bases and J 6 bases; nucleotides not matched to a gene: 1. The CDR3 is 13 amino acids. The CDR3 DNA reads TGTGCCAGCAGCTTGGCTAGCGGGATCGAGCAGTACTTC. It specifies CASSLASGIEQYF. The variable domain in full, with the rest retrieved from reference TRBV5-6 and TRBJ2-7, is DAGVTQSPTHLIKTRGQQVTLRCSPKSGHDTVSWYQQALGQGPQFIFQYYEEEERQRGNFPDRFSGHQFPNYSSELNVNALLLGDSALYLCASSLASGIEQYFGPGTRLTVT.

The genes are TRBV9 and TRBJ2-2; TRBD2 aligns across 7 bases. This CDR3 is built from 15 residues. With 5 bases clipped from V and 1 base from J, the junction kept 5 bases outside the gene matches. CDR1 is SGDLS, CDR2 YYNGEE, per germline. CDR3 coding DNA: TGTGCCAGCAGTCGAGGCGGGGGGAACACCGGGGAGCTGTTTTTT. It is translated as CASSRGGGNTGELFF.

The CDR3 loop reads CASSLNRGIRYTF. In DNA form, the CDR3 reads TGTGCCAGCAGTTTAAACAGGGGGATACGCTACACCTTC. V is TRBV28 and J is TRBJ1-2; TRBD1 aligns across 8 bases. Trimming at V came to 2 bases and at J to 9 bases, leaving 5 bases not matched to a gene. CDR3 length: 13 amino acids. The germline V gene has CDR1 MDHEN and CDR2 SYDVKM.